Listed below are T cell receptor beta chains from one sample, sequenced in a study of blood T cell repertoires in COVID-19. Repertoires were generated with immunoSEQ multiplex PCR, while TCRdb's copy carries only in-frame clones and drops some. This sample yields 20,000 to 25,000 clones, of which 75% to 90% are seen a single time; more than 25% belongs to the top ten. The specimen was peripheral blood. All receptors derive from a woman between 65 and 79 years old with active COVID-19. CDR3s include the opening cysteine and the closing phenylalanine or tryptophan. D genes are given only for firm matches. Some rows have no size entry. The others give once, few or many, or a class for an expanded clone.

V gene	D gene	clone size	J gene	CDR3 DNA	CDR3 protein
TRBV7-2	-	-	TRBJ1-2	TGTGCCAGCAGCTTGAATGGGGCTGGCCATGGCTACACCTTC	CASSLNGAGHGYTF
TRBV6-6	TRBD1	-	TRBJ2-4	TGTGCCAGCAGTCGACAGGGGGTACGGTTATATCTCCCTGGGGTAGCCAAAAACATTCAGTACTTC	CASSRQGVRLYLPGVAKNIQYF
TRBV23-1	TRBD1	once	TRBJ1-1	TGCGCCAGCAGTCCTCAAACCAGGGGGCTTAGGGGCACTGAAGCTTTCTTT	CASSPQTRGLRGTEAFF
TRBV28	TRBD2	few	TRBJ2-7	TGTGCCAGCCTCCTTGGGGGTAGCGGGGGGATAGTGGAGCAGTACTTC	CASLLGGSGGIVEQYF
TRBV5-4	TRBD2	-	TRBJ2-3	TGTGCCAGCAGCCGAACTAGCGGGGGACCCACAGATACGCAGTATTTT	CASSRTSGGPTDTQYF
TRBV5-1	TRBD2	-	TRBJ2-6	TGCGCCAGCAGCTTGGTAGCGGGGGGTCTATCCTCTGGGGCCAACGTCCTGACTTTC	CASSLVAGGLSSGANVLTF
TRBV5-1	-	-	TRBJ1-4	TGCGCCAGCAGCCCCCATACGGACGCGGGGGAAAAACTGTTTTTT	CASSPHTDAGEKLFF
TRBV7-9	-	-	TRBJ2-5	TGTGCCAGCAGCCCAGGGACAATTGGGGAGACCCAGTACTTC	CASSPGTIGETQYF
TRBV7-3	-	-	TRBJ2-1	TGTGCCAGCACTCCTTCCACAGGGTTAGGCTACAATGAGCAGTTCTTC	CASTPSTGLGYNEQFF
TRBV19	-	-	TRBJ1-1	TGTGCCAGTAGTTATACAGGGAACACTGAAGCTTTCTTT	CASSYTGNTEAFF
TRBV5-1	TRBD2	-	TRBJ2-5	TGCGCCAGCAGTACACAACAACTCGGGACTAGCAGGGAAACCCAGTACTTC	CASSTQQLGTSRETQYF
TRBV7-9	TRBD2	once	TRBJ2-3	TGTGCCAGCAGCCTTGGCGGGGGGCCTCGGGATACGCAGTATTTT	CASSLGGGPRDTQYF
TRBV27	-	-	TRBJ1-5	TGTGCCAGCAGGAACCATGGGAGTCAGCCCCAGCATTTT	CASRNHGSQPQHF
TRBV18	-	-	TRBJ2-5	TGTGCCAGCTCACCACAGGCAGGGGCGCGTCAAGAGACCCAGTACTTC	CASSPQAGARQETQYF
TRBV9	-	-	TRBJ2-1	TGTGCCAGCAGCCAGGGGATGGCCGACTACAATGAGCAGTTCTTC	CASSQGMADYNEQFF
TRBV24-1	TRBD1	few	TRBJ1-5	TGTGCCACCAGTGATCACAGGGGGGGAAGGGATCAGCCCCAGCATTTT	CATSDHRGGRDQPQHF
TRBV7-9	TRBD1	-	TRBJ2-1	TGTGCCAGCAGCCCTCCCGGGACAGGTAGATTCAATGAGCAGTTCTTC	CASSPPGTGRFNEQFF
TRBV28	-	-	TRBJ1-6	TGTGCCAGCAGTCCCCGACAGTATAATTCACCCCTCCACTTT	CASSPRQYNSPLHF
TRBV4-1	-	-	TRBJ1-6	TGCGCCAGCAGCCGAGGACGGGTTGGGAGGAATTCACCCCTCCACTTT	CASSRGRVGRNSPLHF
TRBV30	-	-	TRBJ2-1	TGTGCCTGGACCATGACAGCGAATGAGCAGTTCTTC	CAWTMTANEQFF
TRBV2	TRBD2	-	TRBJ2-2	TGTGCCAGCAGTGAAATTAGCGGGGGGGTCGCGAACACCGGGGAGCTGTTTTTT	CASSEISGGVANTGELFF
TRBV4-2	TRBD2	-	TRBJ2-3	TGTGCCAGCAGCGCTTGGCGGGGGGGCCGGGATACGCAGTATTTT	CASSAWRGGRDTQYF
TRBV19	TRBD1	-	TRBJ2-5	TGTGCCAGTAGAGTCCAGGGGCAGGGGGTTGAGACCCAGTACTTC	CASRVQGQGVETQYF
TRBV7-9	TRBD1	-	TRBJ1-6	TGTGCCAGCAGCTACGGACAGGGCTTCTATAATTCACCCCTCCACTTT	CASSYGQGFYNSPLHF
TRBV5-1	TRBD1	-	TRBJ1-1	TGCGCCAGCAGCAACCGGGACAGGGGCGGCACTGAAGCTTTCTTT	CASSNRDRGGTEAFF
TRBV7-9	-	-	TRBJ2-3	TGTGCCAGCAGCTTAGATCGGGCTAGCCAGCCAGATACGCAGTATTTT	CASSLDRASQPDTQYF
TRBV7-2	TRBD1	-	TRBJ1-3	TGTGCCAGCAGCAGTAGCCAGGGGGCTGGAAACACCATATATTTT	CASSSSQGAGNTIYF
TRBV4-3	TRBD1	-	TRBJ1-2	TGCGCCAGCAGCCAGTCCCTCGGACAGGGCGGGGATGGCTACACCTTC	CASSQSLGQGGDGYTF
TRBV5-1	-	-	TRBJ1-3	TGCGCCAGCAGCGTTGGACAGTTATCTGGAAACACCATATATTTT	CASSVGQLSGNTIYF
TRBV24-1	-	-	TRBJ2-1	TGTGCCACCAGTGATTTTGTCAGGGGTAATGAGCAGTTCTTC	CATSDFVRGNEQFF
TRBV3-1/TRBV3-2	-	-	TRBJ2-3	TGTGCCAGCAGCCAAGGGGACTCCTCCTATACGCAGTATTTT	CASSQGDSSYTQYF
TRBV2	-	-	TRBJ1-2	TGTGCCAGCAGTGTAATATATGGCTACACCTTC	CASSVIYGYTF
TRBV7-9	TRBD1	-	TRBJ1-6	TGTGCCAGCAGTTACTACTCCGGGACAGCGAATTCACCCCTCCACTTT	CASSYYSGTANSPLHF
TRBV7-2	-	-	TRBJ2-1	TGTGCCAGCAGCTTAGGGGGGCATGAGCAGTTCTTC	CASSLGGHEQFF
TRBV4-1	-	medium-sized	TRBJ1-1	TGCGCCAGCAGCCACGGGTATACCGCTGAAGCTTTCTTT	CASSHGYTAEAFF
TRBV11-2	-	-	TRBJ2-3	TGTGCCAGCAGCCAAGTCAGGGGAGATACGCAGTATTTT	CASSQVRGDTQYF
TRBV6-4	-	-	TRBJ1-6	TGTGCCAGCAGTGACATTTTTGACCTCGGGAGGTCACCCCTCCACTTT	CASSDIFDLGRSPLHF
TRBV14	-	once	TRBJ1-1	TGTGCCAGCAGCCAAGATCGAGTACTTCCTGAAGCTTTCTTT	CASSQDRVLPEAFF